The next 13 T cell receptor beta chains were all read from a single sample in a study of cytomegalovirus exposure and HLA in healthy donors. PCR amplification relied on 60 Vbeta primers (plus 13 Jbeta primers). Clones were read by immunoSEQ multiplex PCR, and TCRdb kept only the in-frame ones, dropping some. The table shows around 100,000 clones, with about four fifths occurring only once. The source material was PBMCs. Receptors were obtained from a young man in good health and CMV-seronegative.

Comments on this clone: One junction end does not reproduce the germline sequence, and a read error may be involved. This chain links TRBV10-3 with TRBJ2-1; the D gene is possibly TRBD1 (7 bases). CDR3 length equals 14 residues. Germline CDR1 is ENHRY and CDR2 is SYGVKD. CDR3 loop: CAISVGGQINDQFF. For the CDR3, the DNA is TGTGCCATCAGTGTCGGGGGACAGATCAATGATCAGTTCTTC.

This chain joins TRBV6-1 and TRBJ1-2, with TRBD1 matching over 7 bases. CDR3 length: 13 residues. The germline gives CDR1 MNHNS, CDR2 SASEGT. Germline trimming cut 6 bases from V and 0 bases from J; bases unmatched to any gene: 1. CDR3 bases: TGTGCCAGCAGCGGACAGGCTAACTATGGCTACACCTTC. The encoded protein is CASSGQANYGYTF.

In its sample, this clone was seen a few times. The chain recombines TRBV4-3 with TRBJ1-4; 7 nucleotides match TRBD1. Germline loops: CDR1 LGHNA, CDR2 YSLEER. The V and J ends lost 3 bases and 3 bases, in that order; junction bases with no gene match: 10. The CDR3 is 17 residues long. The CDR3 bases are TGCGCCAGCAGCCAGGCCGGACAGGCTAGGCCTAATGAAAAACTGTTTTTT. It yields the protein CASSQAGQARPNEKLFF.

This chain links TRBV6-5 with TRBJ1-5; 9 nucleotides line up with TRBD1. This CDR3 comprises 14 residues. The V segment lost 5 bases and the J segment 7 bases; nucleotides outside the gene matches: 6. Germline CDR1 MNHEY, CDR2 SVGAGI. The CDR3 nucleotides are TGTGCCAGCAGTCAGGACGGGACAGGGCAGCCCCAGCATTTT. Encoded protein: CASSQDGTGQPQHF.

CDR3 coding DNA: TGTGCCAGCAGCATCGGACAGGGACGGGGTAACACCATATATTTT. Translation gives CASSIGQGRGNTIYF. This chain links TRBV21-1 with TRBJ1-3; whether TRBD1, the table's D call, matches the DNA was not checked. TRBV21-1 is flagged as a pseudogene. The CDR3 sequence is 15 residues long.

This rearrangement joins TRBV18 to TRBJ2-1, with D perhaps TRBD2 (6 bases). Germline V gives CDR1 KGHSH, CDR2 LQKENI. This CDR3 comprises 14 residues. Trimming stripped 6 bases from V and 10 bases from J, with 19 bases between. CDR3 bases: TGTGCCAGCTCCCGGGACTCCACTGCTGCGGAGCAGTTCTTC. It translates to CASSRDSTAAEQFF. The full variable domain, in which reference TRBV18 and TRBJ2-1 provide the parts outside the CDR3, is NAGVMQNPRHLVRRRGQEARLRCSPMKGHSHVYWYRQLPEEGLKFMVYLQKENIIDESGMPKERFSAEFPKEGPSILRIQQVVRGDSAAYFCASSRDSTAAEQFFGPGTRLTVL.

The chain joins TRBV4-1 to TRBJ2-5; 9 positions agree with TRBD2. Germline values: CDR1 MGHRA, CDR2 YSYEKL. V lost 0 bases to trimming and J lost 5 bases; unmatched junction nucleotides: 13. The CDR3 covers 18 residues. CDR3 residues: CASSQELAGAQGGETQYF. The CDR3 nucleotides are TGCGCCAGCAGCCAAGAGTTAGCGGGGGCTCAAGGGGGGGAGACCCAGTACTTC.

Here the CDR3 DNA reads TGTGCCAGCAGTACCCGACAGTTCTACGAGCAGTACTTC. Amino acid sequence: CASSTRQFYEQYF. The chain employs TRBV28 and TRBJ2-7, with a possible D match to TRBD1 (5 bases). This CDR3 has 13 amino acids. Trimming took off 5 bases at V and 3 bases at J, with 11 bases between the two ends. CDR1 and CDR2 from the germline V gene are MDHEN and SYDVKM.

V and J are TRBV28 and TRBJ1-2; 9 bases align to TRBD1. The ends lost 3 bases at V and 8 bases at J; junction bases unmatched: 7. CDR3 length: 14 residues. Germline values: CDR1 MDHEN, CDR2 SYDVKM. The CDR3 region is CASSFGYRGRGYTF. In DNA, the CDR3 is TGTGCCAGCAGTTTCGGATACAGGGGGCGAGGCTACACCTTC.

V gene TRBV6-8 combines with J gene TRBJ1-6; D possibly corresponds to TRBD1 (6 bases). Trimming cost V 7 bases and J 7 bases, with 20 bases left between them. There are 16 residues in the CDR3. Germline V gene sequence: CDR1 MNHGY, CDR2 SAAAGT. CDR3 in DNA: TGTGCCAGCACCACGGGCGGGGGGCCGAGGAATTCACCCCTCCACTTT. Encoded protein: CASTTGGGPRNSPLHF.

This sequence joins TRBV9 and TRBJ2-1; 11 bases agree with TRBD2. CDR1 and CDR2 from the germline V gene are SGDLS and YYNGEE. V was clipped by 4 bases and J by 6 bases; unmatched bases: 6. The CDR3 spans 15 residues. The CDR3 coding sequence is TGTGCCAGCAGCCCGAGACTAGCGGGGCTCAATGAGCAGTTCTTC. Its protein is CASSPRLAGLNEQFF.

The chain links TRBV7-2 to TRBJ1-5; D is unclear. Germline V gene lookup returns CDR1 SGHTA and CDR2 FQGNSA. The CDR3 covers 13 residues. Trimming removed 1 base from V and 6 bases from J, with 7 bases in between. The DNA of the CDR3 is TGTGCCAGCAGCTTAGGACGGAGTCAGCCCCAGCATTTT. This encodes CASSLGRSQPQHF.

V usage is TRBV7-9 and J usage is TRBJ2-2, with D tentatively TRBD1 (5 bases). V was pared by 2 bases and J by 1 base, with 17 bases between. Germline CDR1 and CDR2: SEHNR and FQNEAQ (reference sequence). This CDR3 has 18 residues. CDR3 sequence (DNA): TGTGCCAGCAGCTTACTATCCGGGCAGGGTCAGAACACCGGGGAGCTGTTTTTT. Translated: CASSLLSGQGQNTGELFF.